These 11 T cell receptor beta chains came from one sample sequenced in a study of radiotherapy plus CTLA-4 blockade in lung cancer. Profiling relied on immunoSEQ multiplex PCR, and the TCRdb table lists in-frame clones only, not all of them. Here the sample spans more than 75,000 clones, 65% to 75% being singletons. The source material was peripheral blood, sampled from a patient treated with radiotherapy plus ipilimumab. The receptors come from a human donor with non-small cell lung cancer who had a partial response to radiotherapy plus ipilimumab. Some clones in this sample may be carry-over from other donors' samples.

The chain is built from TRBV7-3 and TRBJ2-2; the match to TRBD1 covers 11 bases. There are 18 residues in the CDR3. Losses at the gene ends were 2 bases for V and 4 bases for J; bases not matched to a gene: 9. Germline V gene lookup returns CDR1 SGHTA and CDR2 FQGTGA. CDR3 bases: TGTGCCAGCAGCTTATCTCGAGGACAGGGGGCCGGCACCGGGGAGCTGTTTTTT. It yields the protein CASSLSRGQGAGTGELFF.

This chain connects TRBV28 to TRBJ1-3; TRBD1 is a possible D gene (5 bases). Trimming took 1 base from V and 2 from J, leaving 9 bases between them. From germline, CDR1 is MDHEN and CDR2 SYDVKM. The CDR3 is 15 amino acids. CDR3 coding DNA: TGTGCCAGCAGTTTATTGGCAGGGCCTGGAAACACCATATATTTT. It codes for CASSLLAGPGNTIYF.

The V gene is TRBV21-1, the J gene TRBJ2-6; the table assigns TRBD1, which was not confirmed against the DNA. TRBV21-1 is shown as a pseudogene. The CDR3 has 20 amino acids. The chain's CDR3 is CASSAPQGWGHSSGANVLTF. CDR3 sequence (DNA): TGTGCCAGCAGCGCCCCTCAGGGGTGGGGACACAGCTCTGGGGCCAACGTCCTGACTTTC.

The chain joins TRBV10-2 to TRBJ1-1, with a possible D match to TRBD1 (5 bases). The germline V and J ends were trimmed by 11 bases and 5 bases, with 21 bases remaining between them. The CDR3 length is 14 residues. The V gene's germline CDR1 is WSHSY and CDR2 SAAADI. CDR3 amino acids: CASQTGDRRTEAFF. CDR3 coding DNA: TGCGCCTCCCAAACGGGGGATAGAAGGACTGAAGCTTTCTTT.

As DNA, the CDR3 is TGTGCCAGCAGCCGGGACAGGGACAACACCATATATTTT. Translating gives CASSRDRDNTIYF. J is TRBJ1-3 and V is TRBV7-8; 9 nucleotides line up with TRBD1. CDR3 length equals 13 residues. Germline loops: CDR1 SGHVS, CDR2 FQNEAQ. J was trimmed by 7 bases and V by 5 bases; bases with no gene match: 3.

V gene TRBV25-1 combines with J gene TRBJ1-4, with 7 bases fitting TRBD1. This CDR3 comprises 15 residues. The V gene end was trimmed by 3 bases and the J gene end by 6 bases; junction bases not matched to a gene: 7. Germline loops: CDR1 MGHDK, CDR2 SYGVNS. The CDR3 region is CASSDIGTAYEKLFF. CDR3 in DNA: TGTGCCAGCAGTGATATTGGGACAGCATATGAAAAACTGTTTTTT.

The chain employs TRBV6-1 and TRBJ1-4; D is perhaps TRBD1 (5 bases). Trimming pared 4 bases from V and 3 bases from J, leaving 15 bases between. CDR3 length: 16 amino acids. Germline values: CDR1 MNHNS, CDR2 SASEGT. DNA of the CDR3: TGTGCCAGCAGTGTTCAACCCATCAGGGCTAATGAAAAACTGTTTTTT. This encodes CASSVQPIRANEKLFF.

V and J are TRBV19 and TRBJ2-7; TRBD1 might be the D (5 bases). Germline values: CDR1 LNHDA, CDR2 SQIVND (reference sequence). The CDR3 sequence is 11 residues long. The V end lost 9 bases, the J end lost 6 bases, and 12 bases lay between the germline ends. CDR3 sequence reads: CAREPGCEQYF. CDR3 in DNA: TGTGCCAGAGAGCCAGGGTGCGAGCAGTACTTC.

The J gene is TRBJ1-5, the V gene TRBV6-5, with D unresolved. The CDR3 runs to 14 residues. Per the germline V gene, CDR1 is MNHEY and CDR2 is SVGAGI. With 10 bases removed from V and 2 bases from J, the gap between germline ends came to 15 bases. The CDR3 DNA is TGTGCCACCATGCGGGATCGAGGCAATCAGCCCCAGCATTTT. Its translation is CATMRDRGNQPQHF.

In its sample, this clone was seen once. This chain links TRBV7-9 with TRBJ1-2; D unresolved. This CDR3 has 14 amino acids. Trimming took 1 base from V and 1 from J, leaving 7 bases between them. Germline CDR1 and CDR2: SEHNR and FQNEAQ (reference sequence). The CDR3 loop is CASSLGANNYGYTF. In nucleotides, the CDR3 is TGTGCCAGCAGCTTAGGGGCAAATAACTATGGCTACACCTTC.

This sequence joins TRBV6-5 and TRBJ2-5, with no clear D. This CDR3 is built from 13 residues. V shed 5 bases and J shed 1 base, with 8 bases lying between them. CDR1 is MNHEY and CDR2 is SVGAGI in the germline V gene. Here the CDR3 reads CASSQELQETQYF. The CDR3 region has the DNA TGTGCCAGCAGTCAGGAACTCCAAGAGACCCAGTACTTC.